This TCR beta chain emerged from a study of CD8 T cells in Susac syndrome (dated by TCRdb to the late 2010s). About the investigation overall: Among the sequenced Susac syndrome patients, more than five had clinically active disease and roughly 8 were in clinical remission. Whether CD8+ T cell activation and differentiation in Susac syndrome was antigen driven was tested using repertoire sequencing. CD8+ T cell repertoire clonality was compared between approximately 12 healthy donors, approximately 14 Susac syndrome patients and around 15 multiple sclerosis patients. Susac syndrome patients were therapy-naive, on corticosteroids (some also receiving IVIg), or on IVIg alone at blood withdrawal. Results and caveats for the whole study, not just this receptor: Sixteen Susac-specific public clones were identified in the total CD8+ repertoire, and roughly five Susac-specific public clones were identified in the CD8+ TEMRA repertoire. The number of individuals in the TCR sequencing and HLA analysis was acknowledged as relatively small. CD8+ repertoires in Susac syndrome showed clonal expansion, which was highest in CD8+ TEMRA cells and was greater in clinically active patients than in remitting patients.

CDR1 SGHAT and CDR2 FQNNGV are derived from the germline V gene. Measured from the cysteine to the phenylalanine, the CDR3 is 14 residues long. The entry retains the CDR3 DNA only, 42 bases that are in frame from base 1. V gives up 5 bases and J gives up 4 bases, and the segment between their germline ends measures 12 bases. High-throughput TCR beta sequencing profiled peripheral blood CD8+ and CD4+ T cells from healthy donors, Susac syndrome patients and multiple sclerosis patients. Recently defined diagnostic criteria for definite or probable disease were met by the Susac syndrome patients. Bulk CD8+ and CD4+ T cells were purified by magnetic negative isolation, while CD8+ TEMRA cells were enriched using FACS. Blood was drawn into EDTA tubes, processed within 24 hours, and PBMCs were isolated by density gradient centrifugation. PBMCs destined for TCR sequencing were cryopreserved in liquid nitrogen and later thawed in a 37 °C water bath. Purity of sorted or isolated CD4+, CD8+ and CD8+ TEMRA cells was at least 90%.

RNA was extracted using the RNeasy kit, and roughly 0.5 to 1 ug of the RNA was reverse transcribed with random hexamers. TCR beta CDR3 regions were amplified with the immunoSEQ multiplex PCR assay covering 54 Vbeta and 13 Jbeta segments. PCR amplification bias was corrected by using a synthetic template baseline for primer optimization and computational correction. The paper's processing steps were these. Reads were assigned to V, D and J genes according to IMGT and analyzed in immunoSEQ Analyzer, with only productive sequences retained. Clonality was calculated as one minus the Shannon entropy normalized by log2 of the number of productive unique sequences. For each patient and control, public and private clones were evaluated within the 100 most prevalent clones. Clones were defined as Susac-specific when absent from the healthy and MS cohorts, from fewer than 1,200 published viral clones and from other ImmuneACCESS disease sequences. TCRdb reprocessing: public reads trimmed at Q25 with fastp, clones called with MiXCR, in-frame beta chains kept. Under each unique CDR3 protein, matching rows form one entry showing the most common genes and DNA. TCRdb's processing, not the authors' own work, is the source of the V and J calls. Within this sample are 200,000 or so distinct CDR3 sequences, with just under 95% of them counted one time only. The ten largest make up around 0.16% of the sample.

Note on this clonotype: The specificity of this receptor is unknown. No much larger clonotype is one base removed from it; base qualities were not supplied.

This sequence originates from a human donor with Susac syndrome. The V and J segments used are TRBV11-2 and TRBJ1-3; TRBD1 could be the D gene, as 6 bases match. Sample: CD8+ T cells from PBMCs. This receptor carries the CDR3 CASSTITGGNTIYF. The DNA reads as follows: TGTGCCAGCAGCACCATCACAGGGGGAAACACCATATATTTT.